Sequencing of this T cell receptor (beta chain) was carried out in a study of T-cell reconstitution after alpha-beta-depleted transplantation in children. This clonotype came up once. The antigen is undetermined. Using unique molecular identifiers, the investigators prepared the TCRbeta library. A single record per CDR3 protein comes from TCRdb applying MiXCR to the PCR reads. Of 70,000 to 95,000 distinct CDR3 sequences listed, 15% to 17% were seen once; the top ten hold 15% to 20%. Study outcomes and limitations: By about two months after transplant, alpha-beta T cells reportedly arose from several hundred graft clones that had expanded. After one year, T-cell counts and TCRbeta diversity mostly came from new T cells.

The input for sequencing was PBMCs, mostly from graft donor cells, taken 180 days after TCRalphabeta/CD19-depleted stem cell transplant. The sequence derives from a male patient between 2 and 15 years old who had a stem cell transplant for acute lymphoblastic leukemia, so the T cells may come from the graft donor.

The chain's CDR3 is CASSKKTGSNLNTEAFF. CDR3 nucleotides: TGTGCCAGCAGTAAAAAGACAGGGTCGAACTTGAACACTGAAGCTTTCTTT. This rearrangement joins TRBV2 to TRBJ1-1; 7 bases agree with TRBD1. The length of the CDR3 is 17 residues. CDR1 and CDR2 (germline): SNHLY, FYNNEI. The V and J ends lost 5 bases and 0 bases, in that order; junction bases with no gene match: 12.